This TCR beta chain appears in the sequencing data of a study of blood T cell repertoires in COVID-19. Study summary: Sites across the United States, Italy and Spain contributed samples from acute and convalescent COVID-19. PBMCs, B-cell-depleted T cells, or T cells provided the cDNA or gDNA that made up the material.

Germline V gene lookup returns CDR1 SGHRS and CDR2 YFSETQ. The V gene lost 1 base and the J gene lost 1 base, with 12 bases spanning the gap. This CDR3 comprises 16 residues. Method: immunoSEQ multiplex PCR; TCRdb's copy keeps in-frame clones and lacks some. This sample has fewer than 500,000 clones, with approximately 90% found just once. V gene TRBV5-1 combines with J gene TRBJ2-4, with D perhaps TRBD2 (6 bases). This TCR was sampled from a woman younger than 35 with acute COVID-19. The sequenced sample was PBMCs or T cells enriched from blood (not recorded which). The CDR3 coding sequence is TGCGCCAGCAGCTTGACGTTAGCGGCCGCCAAAAACATTCAGTACTTC. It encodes CASSLTLAAAKNIQYF. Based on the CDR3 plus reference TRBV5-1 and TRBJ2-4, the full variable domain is KAGVTQTPRYLIKTRGQQVTLSCSPISGHRSVSWYQQTPGQGLQFLFEYFSETQRNKGNFPGRFSGRQFSNSRSEMNVSTLELGDSALYLCASSLTLAAAKNIQYFGAGTRLSVL.